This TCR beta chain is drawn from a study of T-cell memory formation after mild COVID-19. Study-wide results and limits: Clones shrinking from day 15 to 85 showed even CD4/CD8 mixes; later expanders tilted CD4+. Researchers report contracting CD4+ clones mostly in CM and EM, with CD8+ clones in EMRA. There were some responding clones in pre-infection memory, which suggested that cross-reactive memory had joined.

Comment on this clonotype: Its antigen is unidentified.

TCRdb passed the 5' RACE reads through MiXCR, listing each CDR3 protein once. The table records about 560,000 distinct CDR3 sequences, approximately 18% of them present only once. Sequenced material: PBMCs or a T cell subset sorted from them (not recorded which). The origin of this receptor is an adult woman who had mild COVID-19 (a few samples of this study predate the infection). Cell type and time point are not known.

The CDR3 is CASRRTGTKETQYF. CDR3 sequence (DNA): TGTGCCAGTAGGAGAACCGGGACTAAAGAGACCCAGTACTTC. The chain couples TRBV19 to TRBJ2-5, with TRBD2 matching over 7 bases. The CDR3 is made up of 14 amino acids. The germline gives CDR1 LNHDA, CDR2 SQIVND (reference sequence). Trimming removed 6 bases from V and 3 bases from J; junction bases left unmatched: 7.